These 4 T cell receptor beta chains came from one sample sequenced in a study of CD8 T cells in ankylosing spondylitis (TCRdb year 2017). The library came from 5' RACE. For sequencing, an Illumina HiSeq 2500 was employed. In TCRdb, the public reads were trimmed at Q25 with fastp and aligned with MiXCR, with productive beta chains retained. Identical CDR3 protein sequences are pooled into one entry, listed with their most common genes and DNA. The sample yields about 96,000 distinct CDR3 sequences; about 9% were counted once. The top ten hold under 6% of the sample. The source material was blood, either unsorted or a sorted T cell fraction (not recorded which). The receptors derive from a male donor with ankylosing spondylitis or in good health (not recorded which).

This clonotype showed up many times. The V call is TRBV12-3 or TRBV12-4, the J call TRBJ1-2; D possibly corresponds to TRBD1 (5 bases). This CDR3 contains 13 residues. Trimming stripped 6 bases from V and 7 bases from J, with 15 bases between. This CDR3 reads CASSSRVFTGYTF. CDR3 in DNA: TGTGCCAGCAGCAGCAGGGTTTTTACTGGCTACACCTTC.

This clonotype showed up just a few times. The rearrangement joins TRBV7-2 to TRBJ1-6; D possibly corresponds to TRBD1 (5 bases). There are 15 residues in the CDR3. CDR1 SGHTA and CDR2 FQGNSA come from the germline V gene. The germline V and J ends were trimmed by 1 base and 9 bases, with 13 bases remaining between them. This CDR3 is CASSLVRGYPSPLHF. DNA for the CDR3: TGTGCCAGCAGCTTAGTTCGGGGGTACCCTTCACCCCTCCACTTT. Drawing the rest from reference TRBV7-2 and TRBJ1-6, the complete variable domain is GAGVSQSPSNKVTEKGKDVELRCDPISGHTALYWYRQSLGQGLEFLIYFQGNSAPDKSGLPSDRFSAERTGGSVSTLTIQRTQQEDSAVYLCASSLVRGYPSPLHFGNGTRLTVT.

As to this clonotype: The junction differs from germline at one of its ends, possibly a read error. This sequence joins TRBV6-6 and TRBJ1-5, with unresolved D. This CDR3 has 16 amino acids. The germline gives CDR1 MNHNY, CDR2 SVGAGI (reference sequence). As DNA, the CDR3 is TGTGCCAACAGTTACTCGCTTCCGCCCGGGAGTCAGCCCCAACATTTT. Amino acid sequence: CANSYSLPPGSQPQHF.

This clonotype appeared many times. The chain has TRBV3-1 and TRBJ1-6, with D perhaps TRBD1 (5 bases). The CDR3 sequence is 16 residues long. Germline lookup yields CDR1 LGHDT and CDR2 YNNKEL (reference sequence). V dropped 2 bases and J dropped 10 bases, with 18 bases sitting between them. The CDR3, as DNA: TGTGCCAGCAGCCAACCCCCCGGGACTTCGGTGTCACCCCTCCACTTT. Translating it yields CASSQPPGTSVSPLHF.